This T cell receptor beta chain was identified during a study of post-analysis software for immune sequencing data. At the level of the study: Disease trajectories encompassed relapsing-remitting, secondary progressive and progressive-relapsing multiple sclerosis. Broader study findings: For normalized Chao1 diversity, multiple sclerosis patients scored significantly lower than controls did. TRBV5-6, TRBV5-1 and TRBV20-1 were among 4 or 5 TRBV segments more frequent in patients than controls.

Germline CDR1 is DFQATT and CDR2 is SNEGSKA (reference sequence). This CDR3 region has 14 residues. V lost 4 bases, J lost 0 bases, and 10 bases lay in between. As for this clonotype: Antigen specificity is unknown.

Prepared TCR beta cDNA libraries contained unique molecular identifiers. One entry per CDR3 protein results from TCRdb running MiXCR on the PCR reads. The data show 800,000 to 950,000 distinct CDR3 sequences, approximately 57% seen once. The receptor comes from a girl between 10 and 17 years old with multiple sclerosis. Sequencing was done on a sample of blood. The gene calls are TRBV20-1 and TRBJ2-1; the D is unclear. The CDR3 spells CSAIPPRSYNEQFF. The CDR3 nucleotides read TGCAGTGCTATTCCCCCCCGCTCCTACAATGAGCAGTTCTTC.